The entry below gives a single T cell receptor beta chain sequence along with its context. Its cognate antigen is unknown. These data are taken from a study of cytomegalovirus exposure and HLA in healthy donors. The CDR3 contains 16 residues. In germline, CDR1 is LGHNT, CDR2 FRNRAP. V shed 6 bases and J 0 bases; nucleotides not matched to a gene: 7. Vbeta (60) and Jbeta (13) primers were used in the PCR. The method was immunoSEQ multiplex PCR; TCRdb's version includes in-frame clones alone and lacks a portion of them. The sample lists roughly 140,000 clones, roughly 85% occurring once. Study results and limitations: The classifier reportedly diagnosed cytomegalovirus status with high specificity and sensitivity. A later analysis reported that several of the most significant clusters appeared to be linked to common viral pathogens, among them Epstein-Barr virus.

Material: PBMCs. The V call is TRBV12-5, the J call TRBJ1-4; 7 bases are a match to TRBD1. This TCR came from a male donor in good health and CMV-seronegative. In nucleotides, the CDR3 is TGTGCTAGTGGCCCGGACAGGCCAGCAACTAATGAAAAACTGTTTTTT. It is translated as CASGPDRPATNEKLFF.